This paragraph covers one TCR beta chain sequence. Its cognate antigen is unknown. Per germline, CDR1 SGDLS and CDR2 YYNGEE. The V and J ends lost 0 bases and 1 base respectively, with 8 bases between them. The CDR3 totals 14 residues. These data are taken from a study of siplizumab effects on memory and regulatory T cells. Overall study results and limits: Naive T cells looked more diverse than memory cells, and they looked like major contributors to the alloresponse. The alloreactive clones that mapped to unstimulated subsets made up only a minor fraction. On average, around 70% of mappable alloreactive CD4+ clones were Treg-derived under siplizumab, against about 30% in controls.

TCRdb keeps only in-frame clones here, not all; method: immunoSEQ multiplex PCR. The sample gives 70,000 or so clones, 80% to 90% of which show up once; about 1.7% is in the top ten. The specimen sequenced was Tregs sorted from blood. The chain joins TRBV9 to TRBJ2-7; the D is unclear. The sequence came from a human donor in good health. CDR3 sequence reads: CASSVVVDSYEQYF. The DNA for the CDR3 is TGTGCCAGCAGCGTAGTTGTTGATTCCTACGAGCAGTACTTC.